This TCR beta chain was profiled in a study of blood T cell repertoires in COVID-19 (dated by TCRdb to the early 2020s). General notes on the study: The collaborator samples originated in the United States, Italy and Spain and spanned the acute and convalescent phases of COVID-19. The prospective study material was composed of cDNA or gDNA derived from T cells, B-cell-depleted T cells, or PBMCs. The dataset comprised deeply sampled blood TCRbeta repertoires from subjects exposed to, actively infected with, or recovered from COVID-19. A freely available public database, intended as a resource for researchers studying the immune response to SARS-CoV-2, is where the repertoires were released. The samples were drawn from two sources: the first 160 participants of the ongoing ImmuneRACE study, and 1,200 or so subjects contributed by 6 global collaborators. Sample metadata almost always included a de-identified subject ID, COVID-19 status, age in years and sex. Where HLA class I and class II types were available, the types were taken from metadata supplied by the sample provider, not from assay-based typing.

Samples from volunteer blood donors who had recovered from COVID-19 were contributed by a second Seattle source. Collaborating institutions collected whole blood in K2EDTA tubes following their own protocols. Collaborator samples were shipped for TCRbeta analysis as frozen whole blood, isolated PBMCs, or DNA extracted from either sample type. Here is what the overall study found, with its caveats: Clinical and demographic metadata were provided uncurated, with the amount varying by source and participant.

As for this clone: This receptor's antigen is unknown. No base quality values were provided; no much bigger clone lies one nucleotide off. The identical CDR3 is also encoded by other nucleotide sequences in the sample.

The immunoSEQ Assay, a bias-controlled multiplex PCR, was used to amplify TCRbeta CDR3 regions from genomic DNA. Turning to the authors' computational methods: Nucleated cell counts per sample were estimated from amplification of reference gene primers within the assay. Sequence reads were collapsed and filtered to measure the absolute abundance of every unique TCRbeta CDR3 rearrangement. For each sample, productive Simpson clonality was calculated as the square root of Simpson's diversity index across productive rearrangements. TCRdb took this table from immuneACCESS and kept in-frame rearrangements with V and J called. Such tables lack part of the clones; where checked against another copy, unresolved V genes explain under half of the gap, and the rest is unexplained. V and J calls and clone size are those listed in that table; D and trimming were worked out from the DNA. The sample includes 250,000 to 350,000 clones, with 75% to 90% observed a single time. 0.94% of the sample is held by the ten biggest clonotypes.

Trimming removed 4 bases from V and 2 bases from J, leaving 8 bases between the germline ends. From its cysteine to its phenylalanine, the CDR3 spans 13 amino acids. The retained sequence is limited to the CDR3, 39 bases, with the frame set at the first base. According to the germline V gene, CDR1 reads ENHRY and CDR2 reads SYGVKD. The receptor was isolated from a woman between 35 and 50 years old who had recovered from COVID-19. The chain is made from TRBV10-3 and TRBJ2-5; 6 matching bases give a weak D call of TRBD1. Sequenced input: peripheral blood. The DNA is TGTGCCATCAGTGGCCAGGGGCAAGAGACCCAGTACTTC. Translated, it gives CAISGQGQETQYF.